Listed here are 12 T cell receptor beta chains from one sample, sequenced in a study of T cell responses to AZD1222 COVID-19 vaccine. Assay: immunoSEQ multiplex PCR; the TCRdb copy retains only in-frame clones and omits some. Here the sample spans 150,000 to 200,000 clones, around nine tenths being singletons. This specimen consisted of peripheral blood, obtained on day 0 of AZD1222 vaccination. Source of these receptors: an adult in good health.

The gene calls are TRBV5-4 and TRBJ2-1; D call uncertain. Looked up from germline, CDR1 is SGHNT and CDR2 is YYREEE (reference sequence). V was trimmed by 3 bases and J by 4 bases, leaving 11 bases between them. The CDR3 contains 14 residues. The CDR3 here is CASSSWTIYNEQFF. CDR3 nucleotides: TGTGCCAGCAGCTCATGGACCATATACAATGAGCAGTTCTTC. The variable domain in full, completed from reference TRBV5-4 and TRBJ2-1, reads ETGVTQSPTHLIKTRGQQVTLRCSSQSGHNTVSWYQQALGQGPQFIFQYYREEENGRGNFPPRFSGLQFPNYSSELNVNALELDDSALYLCASSSWTIYNEQFFGPGTRLTVL.

V usage is TRBV9 and J usage is TRBJ2-3, with a tentative D call TRBD2 (7 bases). Germline assignment: CDR1 SGDLS and CDR2 YYNGEE. Trimming shortened V by 0 bases and J by 10 bases, and 9 bases separated the two germline ends. This CDR3 comprises 12 residues. CDR3: CASSVGGGAQYF. The CDR3 DNA reads TGTGCCAGCAGCGTAGGAGGGGGGGCGCAGTATTTT.

This clone was counted only a few times. The chain uses TRBV9 and TRBJ2-6, with D possibly being TRBD2 (7 bases). This CDR3 contains 17 residues. From germline, CDR1 is SGDLS and CDR2 YYNGEE. Trimming removed 4 bases at V and 1 base at J, with 15 bases between. The CDR3 is CASSPEGGGSGANVLTF. The CDR3 DNA reads as TGTGCCAGCAGCCCAGAAGGGGGAGGGTCTGGGGCCAACGTCCTGACTTTC. Looking up the rest from reference TRBV9 and TRBJ2-6 gives the full variable domain: DSGVTQTPKHLITATGQRVTLRCSPRSGDLSVYWYQQSLDQGLQFLIQYYNGEERAKGNILERFSAQQFPDLHSELNLSSLELGDSALYFCASSPEGGGSGANVLTFGAGSRLTVL.

The rearrangement joins TRBV3-1 (or the pseudogene TRBV3-2) to TRBJ2-5; TRBD1 aligns across 12 bases. The V gene end was trimmed by 6 bases and the J gene end by 5 bases; junction bases not matched to a gene: 7. The CDR3 consists of 15 residues. The germline V gene has CDR1 LGHDT and CDR2 YNNKEL (reference sequence). DNA of the CDR3: TGTGCCAGCAGTCACGGGACAGGGGGCAGGGAGACCCAGTACTTC. Its translation is CASSHGTGGRETQYF.

This clone occurred once. The chain uses TRBV5-4 and TRBJ2-7, with D perhaps matching TRBD2 (6 bases). This CDR3 is 16 amino acids long. Germline CDR1 and CDR2: SGHNT and YYREEE (reference sequence). Trimming took off 4 bases at V and 2 bases at J, with 19 bases between the two ends. In nucleotides, the CDR3 is TGTGCCAGCAGCCCCCGCGGGGCCTCCCAGACCTACGAGCAGTACTTC. Amino acid sequence: CASSPRGASQTYEQYF. Filled out from reference TRBV5-4 and TRBJ2-7, the complete variable domain reads ETGVTQSPTHLIKTRGQQVTLRCSSQSGHNTVSWYQQALGQGPQFIFQYYREEENGRGNFPPRFSGLQFPNYSSELNVNALELDDSALYLCASSPRGASQTYEQYFGPGTRLTVT.

This clone has more than one count but fewer than ten. V and J are TRBV3-1 (or the pseudogene TRBV3-2) and TRBJ1-6; TRBD1 matches 8 bases. This CDR3 is built from 14 residues. The V and J ends lost 4 bases and 8 bases, in that order; junction bases with no gene match: 4. Germline V lookup: CDR1 LGHDT, CDR2 YNNKEL (reference sequence). CDR3 sequence: CASSLGQGYSPLHF. CDR3 coding DNA: TGTGCCAGCAGCCTCGGACAGGGTTATTCACCCCTCCACTTT.

The CDR3 DNA reads as TGTGCCAGCAGTTACGGACTAGCGAGGGAGCAGTTCTTC. As protein: CASSYGLAREQFF. The gene calls are TRBV14 and TRBJ2-1, with 9 bases matching TRBD2. Trimming removed 6 bases from V and 10 bases from J; junction bases left unmatched: 7. There are 13 residues in the CDR3. Germline values: CDR1 SGHDN, CDR2 FVKESK.

The rearrangement links TRBV5-4 to TRBJ1-3; 7 nucleotides line up with TRBD1. The CDR3 has 16 residues. The germline CDR1 and CDR2 sequences are SGHNT and YYREEE (reference sequence). Germline trimming cut 1 base from V and 0 bases from J; bases unmatched to any gene: 4. This CDR3 is CASSLTGVVSGNTIYF. The CDR3 DNA reads as TGTGCCAGCAGCTTGACAGGGGTCGTCTCTGGAAACACCATATATTTT.

CDR3 protein: CASSLPVFENYGYTF. CDR3 bases: TGTGCCAGCAGCCTCCCAGTCTTCGAGAACTATGGCTACACCTTC. The chain is built from TRBV11-3 and TRBJ1-2; D uncertain. Per germline, CDR1 SGHNT and CDR2 YENEEA. V was shortened by 5 bases and J by 2 bases, with 15 bases between the two germline ends. This CDR3 has 15 residues.

The chain uses TRBV4-3 and TRBJ1-5; D may be TRBD1 (6 bases). The germline V gene has CDR1 LGHNA and CDR2 YSLEER. This CDR3 has 15 residues. V lost 1 base and J lost 4, with 11 bases in between. This CDR3 reads CASSQALQGNQPQHF. Here the CDR3 DNA reads TGCGCCAGCAGCCAAGCCTTACAGGGAAATCAGCCCCAGCATTTT.

The V call is TRBV9, the J call TRBJ2-1; D may match TRBD1 or TRBD2 (5 bases each). Between the trimmed V and J ends, which lost 0 bases and 0 bases, there was a span of 7 bases. Germline V lookup: CDR1 SGDLS, CDR2 YYNGEE. This CDR3 is built from 15 residues. The CDR3, as DNA: TGTGCCAGCAGCGTAGGAGGGGACTCCTACAATGAGCAGTTCTTC. Its protein product is CASSVGGDSYNEQFF. The full variable domain, completed using reference TRBV9 and TRBJ2-1, is DSGVTQTPKHLITATGQRVTLRCSPRSGDLSVYWYQQSLDQGLQFLIQYYNGEERAKGNILERFSAQQFPDLHSELNLSSLELGDSALYFCASSVGGDSYNEQFFGPGTRLTVL.

The V and J genes are TRBV19 and TRBJ1-1, with 8 bases fitting TRBD1. V was clipped by 5 bases and J by 5 bases; unmatched bases: 4. CDR1 and CDR2 from the germline V gene are LNHDA and SQIVND (reference sequence). The CDR3 sequence is 13 residues long. The CDR3 DNA reads as TGTGCCAGTAGTCAGGGGGCTAGGACTGAAGCTTTCTTT. Amino acid sequence: CASSQGARTEAFF.